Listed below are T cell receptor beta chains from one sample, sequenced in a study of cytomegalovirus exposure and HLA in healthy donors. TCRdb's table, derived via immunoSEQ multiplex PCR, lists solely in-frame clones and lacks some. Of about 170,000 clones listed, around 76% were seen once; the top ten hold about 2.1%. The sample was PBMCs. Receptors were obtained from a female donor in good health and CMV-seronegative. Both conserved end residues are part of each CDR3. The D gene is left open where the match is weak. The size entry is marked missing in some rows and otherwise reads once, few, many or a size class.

CDR3nt: TGTGCCAGCAGCTGGGCGGGGGCCACAGATACGCAGTATTTT
CDR3aa: CASSWAGATDTQYF
j_gene: TRBJ2-3
abundance: .
v_gene: TRBV7-2
d_gene: .

CDR3nt: TGTGCCAGCAGCTTAGGGGCCTCACTTGGGCAGTTCTTC
CDR3aa: CASSLGASLGQFF
j_gene: TRBJ2-1
abundance: .
v_gene: TRBV11-3
d_gene: .

CDR3nt: TGCGCCAGCAGCCAACCAGCGGGTAATGAGCAGTTCTTC
CDR3aa: CASSQPAGNEQFF
j_gene: TRBJ2-1
abundance: .
v_gene: TRBV4-1
d_gene: .

CDR3nt: TGTGCCAGCAGCTTAGCACTAGCGGCCTCCTACAATGAGCAGTTCTTC
CDR3aa: CASSLALAASYNEQFF
j_gene: TRBJ2-1
abundance: .
v_gene: TRBV7-2
d_gene: TRBD2

CDR3nt: TGTGCCAGCAGTGTACAGGGCTATGGCTACACCTTC
CDR3aa: CASSVQGYGYTF
j_gene: TRBJ1-2
abundance: few
v_gene: TRBV6-1
d_gene: .

CDR3nt: TGCGCCAGCAGCCAAACAGGGGGCGGAAACACCATATATTTT
CDR3aa: CASSQTGGGNTIYF
j_gene: TRBJ1-3
abundance: .
v_gene: TRBV4-1
d_gene: TRBD1

CDR3nt: TGTGCCAGCAGTTTATTGGGCAGCTCCTCTGGAAACACCATATATTTT
CDR3aa: CASSLLGSSSGNTIYF
j_gene: TRBJ1-3
abundance: few
v_gene: TRBV27
d_gene: .

CDR3nt: TGTGCCAGCAGCCCGACAGGGAGGACCTACGAGCAGTACTTC
CDR3aa: CASSPTGRTYEQYF
j_gene: TRBJ2-7
abundance: once
v_gene: TRBV7-8
d_gene: .

CDR3nt: TGTGCCAGCAGCCCTACCTCTGGGGAGCTGTTTTTT
CDR3aa: CASSPTSGELFF
j_gene: TRBJ2-2
abundance: few
v_gene: TRBV13
d_gene: .

CDR3nt: TGTGCCAGCAGCACCCAGGGATTTAATGAAAAACTGTTTTTT
CDR3aa: CASSTQGFNEKLFF
j_gene: TRBJ1-4
abundance: .
v_gene: TRBV9
d_gene: .

CDR3nt: TGTGCCAGCAGTCCCTACGCGGGCGCCGGCACAGATACGCAGTATTTT
CDR3aa: CASSPYAGAGTDTQYF
j_gene: TRBJ2-3
abundance: .
v_gene: TRBV27
d_gene: .

CDR3nt: TGTGCCAGCAGTTACTCGATACGCCAGGGGGAATCTTCCTTT
CDR3aa: CASSYSIRQGESSF
j_gene: TRBJ1-1
abundance: .
v_gene: TRBV6-5
d_gene: TRBD1

CDR3nt: TGCGCCAGCAGAGAACCGGGCACAGATACGCAGTATTTT
CDR3aa: CASREPGTDTQYF
j_gene: TRBJ2-3
abundance: .
v_gene: TRBV5-1
d_gene: .

CDR3nt: TGCGCCAGCAGTTCAACAGGGGCGACTGAAGCTTTCTTT
CDR3aa: CASSSTGATEAFF
j_gene: TRBJ1-1
abundance: .
v_gene: TRBV5-1
d_gene: TRBD1

CDR3nt: TGTGCCAGCAGCTTAATGAGTTGGGATACGCAGTATTTT
CDR3aa: CASSLMSWDTQYF
j_gene: TRBJ2-3
abundance: .
v_gene: TRBV7-7
d_gene: .

CDR3nt: TGTGCCAGCAGCCTAGGGACAGGGGTAGTTGATGAGCAGTTCTTC
CDR3aa: CASSLGTGVVDEQFF
j_gene: TRBJ2-1
abundance: .
v_gene: TRBV11-1
d_gene: TRBD1

CDR3nt: TGTGCCAGCAGTTCGGAGGTTACGATGCAGTACTTC
CDR3aa: CASSSEVTMQYF
j_gene: TRBJ2-7
abundance: .
v_gene: TRBV6-6
d_gene: .

CDR3nt: TGTGCCTGGAGTGCCCTCTCAGGGGGTGAGCAGTTCTTC
CDR3aa: CAWSALSGGEQFF
j_gene: TRBJ2-1
abundance: .
v_gene: TRBV30
d_gene: TRBD1

CDR3nt: TGTGCCAGTAGGCTGACTAGCGGGGGATACTCCTACAATGAGCAGTTCTTC
CDR3aa: CASRLTSGGYSYNEQFF
j_gene: TRBJ2-1
abundance: .
v_gene: TRBV19
d_gene: TRBD2

CDR3nt: TGTGCCAGCAGCACCTATGTACAGGGACACGTGATGCAGTACTTC
CDR3aa: CASSTYVQGHVMQYF
j_gene: TRBJ2-7
abundance: .
v_gene: TRBV5-5
d_gene: .

CDR3nt: TGCGCCAGCAGCCTACAGGGGGACTACGAGCAGTACTTC
CDR3aa: CASSLQGDYEQYF
j_gene: TRBJ2-7
abundance: .
v_gene: TRBV4-1
d_gene: TRBD1

CDR3nt: TGTGCCAGCAGCGTAGGGTGGCAGGGGTACGAGCAGTACTTC
CDR3aa: CASSVGWQGYEQYF
j_gene: TRBJ2-7
abundance: few
v_gene: TRBV9
d_gene: .

CDR3nt: TGTGCCACCAGCAGAGATCTGGCTAGCGCTTGGGACGAGCAGTACTTC
CDR3aa: CATSRDLASAWDEQYF
j_gene: TRBJ2-7
abundance: few
v_gene: TRBV15
d_gene: .

CDR3nt: TGTGCCAGCAGCGTCACCCTCGGAGGAGATGGCTACACCTTC
CDR3aa: CASSVTLGGDGYTF
j_gene: TRBJ1-2
abundance: .
v_gene: TRBV9
d_gene: .

CDR3nt: TGTGCCAGCAGCTTGGACAGGGCTTATCGCGAGCAGTACTTC
CDR3aa: CASSLDRAYREQYF
j_gene: TRBJ2-7
abundance: once
v_gene: TRBV5-5
d_gene: .

CDR3nt: TGTGCCAGCAGTTATGGGGGGGAATACACTGAAGCTTTCTTT
CDR3aa: CASSYGGEYTEAFF
j_gene: TRBJ1-1
abundance: .
v_gene: TRBV6-5
d_gene: .

CDR3nt: TGTGCCAGTAGTGCGTCGACACCCCAAGAGACCCAGTACTTC
CDR3aa: CASSASTPQETQYF
j_gene: TRBJ2-5
abundance: .
v_gene: TRBV19
d_gene: .

CDR3nt: TGTGCCAGTACTACAGGATTTGAAGCTTTCTTT
CDR3aa: CASTTGFEAFF
j_gene: TRBJ1-1
abundance: .
v_gene: TRBV2
d_gene: .

CDR3nt: TGTGCTAGTGGTTTGGCGGGGGCCTACGAGCAGTACTTC
CDR3aa: CASGLAGAYEQYF
j_gene: TRBJ2-7
abundance: few
v_gene: TRBV12-5
d_gene: .

CDR3nt: TGTGCCAGAAGCTTGAACACACAGGAAATCTGTGGCTACACCTTC
CDR3aa: CARSLNTQEICGYTF
j_gene: TRBJ1-2
abundance: once
v_gene: TRBV5-3
d_gene: .

CDR3nt: TGTGCCAGCAGCTTCGGTTTTAATTCACCCCTCCACTTT
CDR3aa: CASSFGFNSPLHF
j_gene: TRBJ1-6
abundance: .
v_gene: TRBV7-9
d_gene: .

CDR3nt: TGTGCCAGCAGCATAACAGGGTTTGCCTTGAATGAGCAGTTCTTC
CDR3aa: CASSITGFALNEQFF
j_gene: TRBJ2-1
abundance: .
v_gene: TRBV6-5
d_gene: .